This T cell receptor beta chain comes out of a study of blood T cell repertoires in COVID-19. About the research overall: From T cells, B-cell-depleted T cells, or PBMCs came the material, which was cDNA or gDNA.

Sequencing used immunoSEQ multiplex PCR; TCRdb keeps in-frame clones, though not all of them. Of about 13,000 clones in the sample, nearly 90% were seen once. V dropped 2 bases and J dropped 2; count of bases not matched to a gene: 5. Germline values: CDR1 MGHRA, CDR2 YSYEKL. This CDR3 contains 15 residues. Sequencing was done on a sample of peripheral blood. This sequence was found in a human donor with active COVID-19. The donor label of this sample is uncertain. The chain joins TRBV4-1 to TRBJ2-7; 8 nucleotides align to TRBD1. The CDR3 loop reads CASSQPGQATYEQYF. In nucleotides, the CDR3 is TGCGCCAGCAGCCAACCGGGACAGGCAACCTACGAGCAGTACTTC.